This T cell receptor beta chain stems from a study of T cells in Graves' hyperthyroidism and ophthalmopathy. Study results and limitations: The model anticipated ophthalmopathy a median about 7.1 months pre-onset.

The CDR3 loop spans 13 amino acids. V lost 4 bases and J 0 bases, leaving 4 bases between the germline ends. CDR1 SGHTA and CDR2 FQGTGA come from the germline V gene. Template material for amplifying TCR beta CDR3 regions consisted of RNA transcripts. The HTBI set primed first-round TCR CDR3 RT-PCR. TCRdb reprocessed the multiplex PCR reads with MiXCR, giving one entry per CDR3 protein. The data show about 320,000 distinct CDR3 sequences, over 15% seen once. Regarding this clonotype: Its antigen is as yet unknown.

This sequence joins TRBV7-3 and TRBJ1-3; D unclear. This TCR came from a man between 25 and 39 years old with Graves' hyperthyroidism. The specimen sequenced was blood. The chain's CDR3 is CASSSNSGNTIYF. In nucleotides, the CDR3 is TGTGCCAGCAGCTCTAACTCTGGAAACACCATATATTTT. Variable domain in full (rest from reference TRBV7-3 and TRBJ1-3): GAGVSQTPSNKVTEKGKYVELRCDPISGHTALYWYRQSLGQGPEFLIYFQGTGAADDSGLPNDRFFAVRPEGSVSTLKIQRTERGDSAVYLCASSSNSGNTIYFGEGSWLTVV.